This TCR beta chain was sequenced for a study of T cell repertoires in cytomegalovirus infection. Study summary: Public TCR beta signatures marked donors with CMV infection and the matching HLA.

TCRdb used MiXCR to reprocess the reads, holding one entry per CDR3 protein. The sample has 740,000 or so distinct CDR3 sequences, 35% to 40% seen once. The study, taken as a whole, reports: HLA-C-restricted CMV-specific TCR beta clonotypes prevailed in the ex vivo response.

This clonotype was seen a few times. Its cognate antigen is unknown. Per the germline V gene, CDR1 is SGHTA and CDR2 is FQGNSA. This CDR3 region has 17 residues. Trimming took off 3 bases at V and 0 bases at J, with 18 bases between the two ends. This rearrangement joins TRBV7-2 to TRBJ2-7; D possibly matches TRBD1 or TRBD2 (5 bases each). Sequencing input: PBMCs. The TCR was taken from a human donor in good health (CMV status not recorded). Some clones in this sample may be carry-over from other donors' samples. CDR3 sequence: CASSLGPPEGISYEQYF. The CDR3 DNA reads as TGTGCCAGCAGCTTGGGACCCCCCGAGGGGATCTCCTACGAGCAGTACTTC.